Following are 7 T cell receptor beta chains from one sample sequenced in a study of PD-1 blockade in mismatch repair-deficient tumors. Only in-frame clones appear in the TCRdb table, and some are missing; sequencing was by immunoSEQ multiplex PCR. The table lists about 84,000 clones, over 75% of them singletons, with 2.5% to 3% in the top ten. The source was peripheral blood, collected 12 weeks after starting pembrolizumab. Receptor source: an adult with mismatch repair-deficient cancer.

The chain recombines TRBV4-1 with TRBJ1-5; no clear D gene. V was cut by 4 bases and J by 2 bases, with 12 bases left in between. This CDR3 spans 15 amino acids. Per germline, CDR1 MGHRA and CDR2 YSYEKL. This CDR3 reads CASSLQEGGNQPQHF. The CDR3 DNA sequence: TGCGCCAGCAGCCTCCAGGAAGGTGGCAATCAGCCCCAGCATTTT.

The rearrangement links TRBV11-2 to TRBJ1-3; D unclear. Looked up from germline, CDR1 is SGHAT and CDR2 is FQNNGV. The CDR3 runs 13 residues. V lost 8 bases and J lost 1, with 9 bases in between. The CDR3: CASVGGSGNTIYF. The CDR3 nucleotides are TGTGCCAGCGTGGGAGGTTCTGGAAACACCATATATTTT. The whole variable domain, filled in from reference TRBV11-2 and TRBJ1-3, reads EAGVAQSPRYKIIEKRQSVAFWCNPISGHATLYWYQQILGQGPKLLIQFQNNGVVDDSQLPKDRFSAERLKGVDSTLKIQPAKLEDSAVYLCASVGGSGNTIYFGEGSWLTVV.

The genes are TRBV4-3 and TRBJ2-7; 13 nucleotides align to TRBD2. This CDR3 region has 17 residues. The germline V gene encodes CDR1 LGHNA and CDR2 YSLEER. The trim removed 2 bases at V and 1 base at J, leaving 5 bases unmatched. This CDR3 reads CASSQRLAGGRSYEQYF. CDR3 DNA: TGCGCCAGCAGCCAAAGACTAGCGGGAGGTCGATCCTACGAGCAGTACTTC.

CDR3 bases: TGTGCCATCAACAAGGGACAGAACTATGGCTACACCTTC. It translates to CAINKGQNYGYTF. This chain joins TRBV10-3 and TRBJ1-2; 7 bases are a match to TRBD1. CDR3 size: 13 residues. Germline V gives CDR1 ENHRY, CDR2 SYGVKD. The trim removed 7 bases at V and 2 bases at J, leaving 4 bases unmatched.

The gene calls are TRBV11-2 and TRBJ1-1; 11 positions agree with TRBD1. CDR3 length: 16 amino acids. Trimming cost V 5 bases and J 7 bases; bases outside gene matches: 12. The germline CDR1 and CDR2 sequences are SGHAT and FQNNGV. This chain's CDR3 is CASSRRTGGSYLEAFF. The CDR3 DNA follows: TGTGCCAGCAGCCGACGGACAGGGGGCTCCTACCTTGAAGCTTTCTTT.

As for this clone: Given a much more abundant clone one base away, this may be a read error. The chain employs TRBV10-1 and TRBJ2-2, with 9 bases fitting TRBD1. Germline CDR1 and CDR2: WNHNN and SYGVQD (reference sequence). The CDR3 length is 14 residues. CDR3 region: CVSRGTGKTGELFF. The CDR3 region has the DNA TGCGTCAGCAGGGGGACAGGGAAAACCGGGGAGCTGTTTTTT.

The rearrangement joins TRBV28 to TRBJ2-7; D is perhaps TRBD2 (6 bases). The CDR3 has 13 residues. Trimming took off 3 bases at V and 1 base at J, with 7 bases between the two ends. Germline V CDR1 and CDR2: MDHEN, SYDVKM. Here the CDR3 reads CASSFAGSYEQYF. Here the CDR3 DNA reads TGTGCCAGCAGTTTTGCGGGATCCTACGAGCAGTACTTC.